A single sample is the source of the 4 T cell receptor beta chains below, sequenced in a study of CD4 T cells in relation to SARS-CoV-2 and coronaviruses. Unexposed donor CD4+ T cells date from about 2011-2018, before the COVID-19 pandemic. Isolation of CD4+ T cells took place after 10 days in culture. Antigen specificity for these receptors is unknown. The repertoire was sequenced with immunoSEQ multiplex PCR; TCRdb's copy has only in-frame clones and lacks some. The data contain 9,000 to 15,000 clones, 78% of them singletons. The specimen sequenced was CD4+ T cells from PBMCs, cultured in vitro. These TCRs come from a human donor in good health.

CDR3 residues: CASSPTGTGVTDTQYF. The CDR3 region has the DNA TGTGCCAGCTCACCAACCGGGACAGGGGTGACAGATACGCAGTATTTT. This sequence joins TRBV18 and TRBJ2-3; the match to TRBD1 covers 10 bases. The CDR3 is 16 amino acids. J gave up 3 bases and V 2 bases, and 5 bases lay outside the gene matches. Germline values: CDR1 KGHSH, CDR2 LQKENI.

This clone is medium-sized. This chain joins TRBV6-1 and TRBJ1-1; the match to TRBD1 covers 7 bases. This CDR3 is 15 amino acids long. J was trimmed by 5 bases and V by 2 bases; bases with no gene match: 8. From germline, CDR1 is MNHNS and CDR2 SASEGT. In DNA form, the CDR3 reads TGTGCCAGCAGTGAATGGGTGGCAGGGGGGACTGAAGCTTTCTTT. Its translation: CASSEWVAGGTEAFF.

CDR3 in amino acids: CASSVALGGQETQYF. The CDR3 DNA reads TGTGCCAGCAGCGTAGCTTTGGGAGGGCAAGAGACCCAGTACTTC. V usage is TRBV9 and J usage is TRBJ2-5, with 7 bases fitting TRBD2. The germline V gene encodes CDR1 SGDLS and CDR2 YYNGEE. This CDR3 comprises 15 residues. The V segment lost 0 bases and the J segment 2 bases; nucleotides outside the gene matches: 4.

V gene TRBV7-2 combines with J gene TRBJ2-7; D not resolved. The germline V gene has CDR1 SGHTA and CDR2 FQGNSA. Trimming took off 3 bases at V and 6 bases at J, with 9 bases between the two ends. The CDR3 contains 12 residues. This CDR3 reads CASSFDLAEQYF. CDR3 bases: TGTGCCAGCAGCTTCGACCTGGCCGAGCAGTACTTC.